The clone carrying this T cell receptor (beta chain) was observed a handful of times. The sample originates from a study of cytomegalovirus exposure and HLA in healthy donors. The PCR had 60 Vbeta and 13 Jbeta primers. Generated by immunoSEQ multiplex PCR, the TCRdb table keeps only in-frame clones and is missing some. The repertoire holds some 130,000 clones, over 75% seen once, with about 4.5% in the top ten. Sequenced: PBMCs. The sequence came from a man aged 25 to 45 in good health.

The CDR3 region is CASSPYGTGDLTGELFF. In nucleotides, the CDR3 is TGTGCCAGCTCACCATACGGGACAGGGGACCTCACCGGGGAGCTGTTTTTT. The rearrangement links TRBV18 to TRBJ2-2; 10 bases align to TRBD1. CDR3 size: 17 residues. The V segment lost 2 bases and the J segment 4 bases; nucleotides outside the gene matches: 7. In germline, CDR1 is KGHSH, CDR2 LQKENI.